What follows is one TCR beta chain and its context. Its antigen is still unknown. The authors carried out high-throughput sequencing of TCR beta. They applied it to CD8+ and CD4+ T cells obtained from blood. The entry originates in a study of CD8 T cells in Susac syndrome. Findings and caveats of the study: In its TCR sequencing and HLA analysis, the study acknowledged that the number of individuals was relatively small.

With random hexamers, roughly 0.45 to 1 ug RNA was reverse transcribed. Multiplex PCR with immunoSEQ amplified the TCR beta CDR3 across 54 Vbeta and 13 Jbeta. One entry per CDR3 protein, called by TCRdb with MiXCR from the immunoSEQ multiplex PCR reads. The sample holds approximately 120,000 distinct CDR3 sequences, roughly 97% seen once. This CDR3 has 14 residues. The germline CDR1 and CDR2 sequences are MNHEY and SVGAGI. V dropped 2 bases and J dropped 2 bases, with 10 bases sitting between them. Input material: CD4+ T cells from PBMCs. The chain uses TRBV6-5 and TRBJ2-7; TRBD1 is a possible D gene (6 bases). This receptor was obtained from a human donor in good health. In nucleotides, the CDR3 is TGTGCCAGCAGTTACCGGGACATCGCCTACGAGCAGTACTTC. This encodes CASSYRDIAYEQYF.